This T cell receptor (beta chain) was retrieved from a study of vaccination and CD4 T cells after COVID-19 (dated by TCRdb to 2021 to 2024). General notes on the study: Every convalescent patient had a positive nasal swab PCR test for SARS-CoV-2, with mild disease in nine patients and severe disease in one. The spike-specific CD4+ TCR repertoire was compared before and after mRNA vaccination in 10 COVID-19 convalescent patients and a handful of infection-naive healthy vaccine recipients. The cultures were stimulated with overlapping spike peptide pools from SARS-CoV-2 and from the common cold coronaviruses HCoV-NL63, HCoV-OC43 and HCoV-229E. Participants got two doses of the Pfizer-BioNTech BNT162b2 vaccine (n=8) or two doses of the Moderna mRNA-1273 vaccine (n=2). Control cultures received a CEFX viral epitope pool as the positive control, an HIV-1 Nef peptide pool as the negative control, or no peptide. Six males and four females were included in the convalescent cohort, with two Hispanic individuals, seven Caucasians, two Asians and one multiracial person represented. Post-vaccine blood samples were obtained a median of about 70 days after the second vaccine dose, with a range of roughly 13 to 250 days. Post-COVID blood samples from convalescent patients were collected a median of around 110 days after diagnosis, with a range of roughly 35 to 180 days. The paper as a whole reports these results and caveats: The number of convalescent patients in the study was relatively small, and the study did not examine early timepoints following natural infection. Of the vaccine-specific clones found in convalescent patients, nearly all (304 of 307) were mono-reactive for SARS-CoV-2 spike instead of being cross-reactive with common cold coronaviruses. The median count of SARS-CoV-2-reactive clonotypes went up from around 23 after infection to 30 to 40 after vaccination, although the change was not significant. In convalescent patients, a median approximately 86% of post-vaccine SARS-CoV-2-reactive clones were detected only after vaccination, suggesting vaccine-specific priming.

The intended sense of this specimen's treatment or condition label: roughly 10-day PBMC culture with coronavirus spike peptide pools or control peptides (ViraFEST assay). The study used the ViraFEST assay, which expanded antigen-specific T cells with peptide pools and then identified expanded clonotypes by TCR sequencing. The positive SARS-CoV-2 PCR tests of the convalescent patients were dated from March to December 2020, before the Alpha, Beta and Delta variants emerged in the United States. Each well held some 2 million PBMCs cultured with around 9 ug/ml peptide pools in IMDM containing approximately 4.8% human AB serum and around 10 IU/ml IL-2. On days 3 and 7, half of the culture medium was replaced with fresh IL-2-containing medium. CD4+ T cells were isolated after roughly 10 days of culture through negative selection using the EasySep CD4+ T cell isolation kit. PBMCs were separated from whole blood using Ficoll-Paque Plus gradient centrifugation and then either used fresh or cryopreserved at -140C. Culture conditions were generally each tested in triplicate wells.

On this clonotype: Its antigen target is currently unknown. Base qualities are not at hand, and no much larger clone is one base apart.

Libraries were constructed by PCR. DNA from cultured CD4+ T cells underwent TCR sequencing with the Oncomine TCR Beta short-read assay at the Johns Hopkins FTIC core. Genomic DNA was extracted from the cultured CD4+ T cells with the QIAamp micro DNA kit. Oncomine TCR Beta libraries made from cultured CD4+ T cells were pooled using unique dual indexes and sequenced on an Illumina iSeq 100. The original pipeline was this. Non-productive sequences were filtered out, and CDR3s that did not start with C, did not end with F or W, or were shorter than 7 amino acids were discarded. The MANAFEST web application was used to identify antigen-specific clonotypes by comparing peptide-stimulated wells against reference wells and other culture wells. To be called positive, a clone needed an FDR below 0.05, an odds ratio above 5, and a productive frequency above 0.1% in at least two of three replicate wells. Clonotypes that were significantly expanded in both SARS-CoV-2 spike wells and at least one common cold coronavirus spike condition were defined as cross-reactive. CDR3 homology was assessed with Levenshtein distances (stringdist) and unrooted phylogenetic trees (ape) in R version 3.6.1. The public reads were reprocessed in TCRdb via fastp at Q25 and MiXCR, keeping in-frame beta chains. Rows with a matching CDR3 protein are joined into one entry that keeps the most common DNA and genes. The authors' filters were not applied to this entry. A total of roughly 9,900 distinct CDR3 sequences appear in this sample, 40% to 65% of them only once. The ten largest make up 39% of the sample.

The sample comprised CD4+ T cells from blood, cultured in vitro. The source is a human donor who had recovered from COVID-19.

The nucleotide sequence is TGTGCCAGTAGTATGAATTGGGGCGGAAATCAGCCCCAGCATTTT. This gives the protein CASSMNWGGNQPQHF. The sequence is built from TRBV19 and TRBJ1-5, with TRBD1 as a weak D call on 5 bases. The CDR3, cysteine through phenylalanine, is 15 amino acids long. This entry keeps only the CDR3 DNA: 45 bases, framed from base 1. Reading the germline V gene (reference sequence) gives CDR1 LNHDA and CDR2 SQIVND. V is cut by 3 bases and J by 4 bases, and the space between the germline ends is 13 bases.